The source of this T cell receptor beta chain is a study of prognosis after radiotherapy for stage I lung cancer. Study in general: Non-small cell lung cancer patients were all deemed medically inoperable. Findings and caveats of the study: A fall in unique TCR clone counts followed stereotactic body radiation therapy, with medians of around 10,000 versus 6,900.

The CDR3 totals 14 residues. V lost 5 bases and J lost 4; bases outside the gene matches: 7. CDR1 and CDR2 from the germline V gene are SGHVS and FNYEAQ. Amplification of TCR beta CDR3 from genomic DNA used two-round multiplex PCR. During first-round PCR, primers specific to each TRBV and TRBJ gene were used. Universal primers primed the second round of PCR. TCRdb itself ran the multiplex PCR reads through MiXCR, one entry per CDR3 protein. The table has 15,000 to 20,000 distinct CDR3 sequences, around 24% seen once; the top ten hold around a fifth. No patient had prior chemotherapy, radiotherapy or other malignancies, and all were node-negative on CT and PET/CT. This clonotype was detected many times. Its specificity is not known.

The specimen comprised PBMCs, sampled before or after stereotactic body radiation therapy (not recorded which). This receptor was taken from a donor over 45 with non-small cell lung cancer. The J gene is TRBJ2-7, the V gene TRBV7-6; TRBD2 agrees at 8 bases. CDR3 sequence (DNA): TGTGCCAGCAGCCTCGGGAGGGGGAGATACGAGCAGTACTTC. Protein: CASSLGRGRYEQYF. Full variable domain (rest looked up from reference TRBV7-6 and TRBJ2-7): GAGVSQSPRYKVTKRGQDVALRCDPISGHVSLYWYRQALGQGPEFLTYFNYEAQQDKSGLPNDRFSAERPEGSISTLTIQRTEQRDSAMYRCASSLGRGRYEQYFGPGTRLTVT.